These 15 T cell receptor beta chains originate from one sample sequenced in a study of TIL therapy for anti-PD-1-resistant metastatic lung cancer. The libraries were made with immunoSEQ v3. TCRdb's copy holds only in-frame clones and misses some; the assay was immunoSEQ multiplex PCR. This table holds some 20,000 clones, about three quarters found once. Noted time point: pre-treatment sample, taken before nivolumab and TIL therapy. This material consisted of blood, taken at baseline. The receptor set was obtained from a person aged 25 to 80 with non-small cell lung cancer.

The chain employs TRBV6-6 and TRBJ2-5; possibly TRBD1 or TRBD2 for D (5 bases each). The CDR3 is 16 residues long. The germline gives CDR1 MNHNY, CDR2 SVGAGI (reference sequence). The V end lost 0 bases, the J end lost 1 base, and 12 bases lay between the germline ends. The DNA for the CDR3 is TGTGCCAGCAGTTACTCGCCGGGAAGGGGCCAAGAGACCCAGTACTTC. Encoded protein: CASSYSPGRGQETQYF.

As to this clone: The junction does not match germline at one end; this may be a read error. Distinct nucleotide sequences in the sample also encode this CDR3. The chain has TRBV27 and TRBJ2-2; TRBD2 matches at 10 bases. Germline-derived CDR1 and CDR2 are MNHEY and SMNVEV (reference sequence). This CDR3 region has 18 residues. The CDR3 spells CASSSLSGRAVGTGELFF. The CDR3 DNA reads as TGTGCCAGCAGTTCACTGAGCGGGAGGGCAGTTGGCACCGGAGAGCTGTTTTTT.

V is TRBV28 and J is TRBJ1-2, with D hard to call. Per the germline V gene, CDR1 is MDHEN and CDR2 is SYDVKM. The CDR3 consists of 14 residues. Trimming took off 5 bases at V and 4 bases at J, with 14 bases between the two ends. CDR3 residues: CASSGRFSGYGYTF. In DNA, the CDR3 is TGTGCCAGCAGTGGACGATTTTCGGGCTATGGCTACACCTTC.

The J gene is TRBJ2-4, the V gene TRBV15, with D perhaps matching TRBD1 or TRBD2 (5 bases each). Germline V gives CDR1 LNHNV, CDR2 YYDKDF (reference sequence). The CDR3 is 16 residues long. Trimming removed 0 bases at V and 0 bases at J, with 9 bases between. The CDR3 nucleotides are TGTGCCACCAGCAGAGATAACGGGGCAGCCAAAAACATTCAGTACTTC. This gives the protein CATSRDNGAAKNIQYF.

The rearrangement joins TRBV3-1 (or the pseudogene TRBV3-2) to TRBJ2-5, with D tentatively TRBD2 (6 bases). This CDR3 has 15 residues. Per the germline V gene, CDR1 is LGHDT and CDR2 is YNNKEL (reference sequence). The germline V and J ends were trimmed by 7 bases and 1 base, with 16 bases remaining between them. CDR3 amino acids: CASKNGGLSQETQYF. In nucleotides, the CDR3 is TGTGCCAGCAAAAACGGGGGACTCTCCCAAGAGACCCAGTACTTC.

This clone turned up a few times. The J gene is TRBJ1-2, the V gene TRBV12-3 or TRBV12-4, with D perhaps matching TRBD1 (6 bases). This CDR3 region has 13 residues. V was pared by 3 bases and J by 8 bases, with 13 bases between. The CDR3 DNA reads as TGTGCCAGCAGTTTCGGGGGGCGTCGGGGCTACACCTTC. This codes for CASSFGGRRGYTF.

CDR3: CATSGYRDSYEQYF. In nucleotides, the CDR3 is TGTGCCACCAGCGGCTACAGGGACTCCTACGAGCAGTACTTC. The chain links TRBV15 to TRBJ2-7; possible D gene TRBD1, 6 bases. The CDR3 has 14 amino acids. V dropped 5 bases and J dropped 0 bases, with 11 bases sitting between them. Germline assignment: CDR1 LNHNV and CDR2 YYDKDF (reference sequence).

CDR3 bases: TGTGCCAGCAGTTTATCTTATGGACTGAGCTCCTACGAGCAGTACTTC. Amino acids: CASSLSYGLSSYEQYF. The chain recombines TRBV27 with TRBJ2-7; D is possibly TRBD2 (5 bases). The CDR3 covers 16 residues. With 0 bases removed from V and 0 bases from J, the gap between germline ends came to 12 bases. Germline V lookup: CDR1 MNHEY, CDR2 SMNVEV (reference sequence).

The chain joins TRBV5-4 to TRBJ2-7; tentative D call: TRBD2 (5 bases). V lost 2 bases and J 2 bases, leaving 8 bases between the germline ends. CDR1 is SGHNT, CDR2 YYREEE, per germline (reference sequence). The CDR3 extends over 13 amino acids. CDR3 protein: CASSFEGPYEQYF. The CDR3 DNA reads TGTGCCAGCAGCTTCGAGGGCCCCTACGAGCAGTACTTC.

The chain joins TRBV5-1 to TRBJ1-4; D gene ambiguous. This CDR3 has 15 amino acids. Trimming pared 5 bases from V and 5 bases from J, leaving 16 bases between. The germline gives CDR1 SGHRS, CDR2 YFSETQ. The CDR3 spells CASSSEFQWNEKLFF. The CDR3 DNA reads TGCGCCAGCAGTTCCGAATTCCAGTGGAATGAAAAACTGTTTTTT.

The sample holds a few counts of this clone. The chain has TRBV18 and TRBJ2-2, with TRBD1 matching 7 bases. V lost 5 bases and J lost 4; bases outside the gene matches: 7. The CDR3 runs to 15 residues. Looked up from germline, CDR1 is KGHSH and CDR2 is LQKENI. The DNA for the CDR3 is TGTGCCAGCTCATCTTCAAGACAGGGCACCGGGGAGCTGTTTTTT. This encodes CASSSSRQGTGELFF.

This clone came up a few times. The chain carries TRBV9 and TRBJ2-3; 8 bases match TRBD2. Germline values: CDR1 SGDLS, CDR2 YYNGEE. Trimming took 4 bases from V and 3 from J; bases not matched to a gene: 10. This CDR3 is 16 amino acids long. DNA of the CDR3: TGTGCCAGCAGCCTCCGTCGTAGCGGGACTACAGATACGCAGTATTTT. Its protein product is CASSLRRSGTTDTQYF.

This chain connects TRBV10-3 to TRBJ2-4; the match to TRBD1 covers 7 bases. The germline V gene has CDR1 ENHRY and CDR2 SYGVKD. This CDR3 comprises 17 residues. Trimming cost V 1 base and J 1 base; bases outside gene matches: 7. CDR3 residues: CAISEFTGEWAKNIQYF. DNA for the CDR3: TGTGCCATCAGTGAGTTTACAGGGGAATGGGCCAAAAACATTCAGTACTTC.

This chain joins TRBV11-1 and TRBJ1-2; 10 bases are a match to TRBD1. Germline V gene lookup returns CDR1 SGHAT and CDR2 FQDESV (reference sequence). With V trimmed by 6 bases and J by 7 bases, 5 bases remained unmatched. The CDR3 runs to 13 residues. The CDR3 loop reads CASSWGQGSGYTF. The CDR3 bases are TGTGCCAGCAGTTGGGGACAGGGGTCTGGCTACACCTTC.

This sequence joins TRBV4-1 and TRBJ2-7, with 10 nucleotides matching TRBD1. The ends lost 1 base at V and 2 bases at J; junction bases unmatched: 5. The CDR3 is 16 amino acids. Germline-derived CDR1 and CDR2 are MGHRA and YSYEKL. This chain's CDR3 is CASSQVWDRGTYEQYF. DNA of the CDR3: TGCGCCAGCAGCCAAGTATGGGACAGGGGCACCTACGAGCAGTACTTC.